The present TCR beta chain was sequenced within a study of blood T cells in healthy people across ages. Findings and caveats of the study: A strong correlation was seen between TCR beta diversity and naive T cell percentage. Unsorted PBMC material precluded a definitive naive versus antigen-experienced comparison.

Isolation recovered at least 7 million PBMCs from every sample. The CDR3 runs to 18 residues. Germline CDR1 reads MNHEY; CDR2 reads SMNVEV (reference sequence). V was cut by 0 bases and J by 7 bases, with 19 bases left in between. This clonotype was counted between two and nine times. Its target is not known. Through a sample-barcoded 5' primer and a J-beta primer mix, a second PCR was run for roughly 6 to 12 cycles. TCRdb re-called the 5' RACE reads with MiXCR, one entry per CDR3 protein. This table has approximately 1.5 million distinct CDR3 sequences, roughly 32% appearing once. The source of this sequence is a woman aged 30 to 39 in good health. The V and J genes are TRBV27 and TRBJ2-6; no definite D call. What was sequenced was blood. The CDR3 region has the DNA TGTGCCAGCAGTTTATCGTTGGTGGCAGGCCCCTTCGCCAACGTCCTGACTTTC. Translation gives CASSLSLVAGPFANVLTF.